These 28 T cell receptor beta chains came from one sample sequenced in a study of blood T cells in healthy people across ages. With a J-beta primer mix and a sample-barcoded 5' primer, a second PCR ran roughly 7 to 11 cycles. TCRdb itself ran the 5' RACE reads through MiXCR, one entry per CDR3 protein. The table lists approximately 2,000,000 distinct CDR3 sequences, about two fifths of them singletons. The sequencing sample was made of blood. These TCRs come from a human donor in good health.

The chain is built from TRBV19 and TRBJ2-7, with D possibly TRBD1 on 6 matching bases. There are 15 residues in the CDR3. Per the germline V gene, CDR1 is LNHDA and CDR2 is SQIVND (reference sequence). V was pared by 5 bases and J by 0 bases, with 14 bases between. The CDR3 coding sequence is TGTGCCAGTAGTCTTATCCGGGACATCTCCTACGAGCAGTACTTC. It codes for CASSLIRDISYEQYF.

The CDR3 DNA sequence: TGTGCCAGCAGCTTAGGACAGGGAAACATCCCCTACGAGCAGTACTTC. It codes for CASSLGQGNIPYEQYF. V usage is TRBV7-6 and J usage is TRBJ2-7; 7 bases align to TRBD1. This CDR3 region has 16 residues. Germline V gene sequence: CDR1 SGHVS, CDR2 FNYEAQ. Trimming took 1 base from V and 2 from J; bases not matched to a gene: 8.

This clonotype turned up a few times. The chain links TRBV24-1 to TRBJ2-3; 10 bases fit TRBD1. The CDR3 extends over 15 amino acids. V was pared by 4 bases and J by 5 bases, with 5 bases of the junction left unmatched. Per germline, CDR1 KGHDR and CDR2 SFDVKD. The CDR3 DNA reads TGTGCCACCAGTGAAAGACAGGGGGCCGGAGATACGCAGTATTTT. This encodes CATSERQGAGDTQYF.

The CDR3 DNA sequence: TGCAGTGCTAGATCCTTAGGGGGGGGGACCAGCTCCTACAATGAGCAGTTCTTC. This encodes CSARSLGGGTSSYNEQFF. V gene TRBV20-1 combines with J gene TRBJ2-1, with TRBD2 as a possible D gene (7 bases). CDR3 length: 18 amino acids. V lost 2 bases and J lost 0, with 20 bases in between. CDR1 is DFQATT and CDR2 is SNEGSKA in the germline V gene (reference sequence).

This clonotype has only a few counts. The chain employs TRBV11-2 and TRBJ1-2; 9 bases align to TRBD1. The CDR3 runs 16 residues. V lost 1 base and J lost 5; bases outside the gene matches: 8. Germline CDR1 is SGHAT and CDR2 is FQNNGV. The CDR3 DNA reads as TGTGCCAGCAGCTTAGGCACAGGGGGCATTGATTATGGCTACACCTTC. This translates into CASSLGTGGIDYGYTF. The full variable domain, in which reference TRBV11-2 and TRBJ1-2 provide the parts outside the CDR3, is EAGVAQSPRYKIIEKRQSVAFWCNPISGHATLYWYQQILGQGPKLLIQFQNNGVVDDSQLPKDRFSAERLKGVDSTLKIQPAKLEDSAVYLCASSLGTGGIDYGYTFGSGTRLTVV.

V is TRBV6-6 and J is TRBJ2-7, with D possibly matching TRBD1 (6 bases). Germline-derived CDR1 and CDR2 are MNHNY and SVGAGI (reference sequence). The CDR3 is 14 residues long. Between the trimmed V and J ends, which lost 4 bases and 7 bases, there was a span of 17 bases. This chain's CDR3 is CASSSRDTHNEQYF. The DNA for the CDR3 is TGTGCCAGCAGTTCCCGGGACACTCACAATGAGCAGTACTTC.

The J gene is TRBJ1-1, the V gene TRBV5-1; TRBD1 might be the D (6 bases). This CDR3 has 15 amino acids. The V gene's germline CDR1 is SGHRS and CDR2 YFSETQ. V was cut by 4 bases and J by 1 base, with 14 bases left in between. CDR3 sequence: CASSVQGVGNTEAFF. In DNA form, the CDR3 reads TGCGCCAGCAGCGTACAGGGAGTTGGGAACACTGAAGCTTTCTTT.

The chain recombines TRBV20-1 with TRBJ2-5, with 11 bases matching TRBD2. The junction had 14 bases not matched to a gene; V was cut back by 3 bases and J by 11 bases. The CDR3 sequence is 15 residues long. CDR1 and CDR2 from the germline V gene are DFQATT and SNEGSKA (reference sequence). The CDR3, as DNA: TGCAGTGCTAGTGGGACTAGCGGCTTCTCCTACGAACAGTACTTC. The encoded protein is CSASGTSGFSYEQYF.

The chain has TRBV4-1 and TRBJ2-5; D might be TRBD2 (6 bases). The CDR3 is 17 amino acids. V lost 1 base and J 2 bases, leaving 17 bases between the germline ends. Germline-derived CDR1 and CDR2 are MGHRA and YSYEKL. CDR3 sequence reads: CASSQGGARRPQETQYF. In DNA form, the CDR3 reads TGCGCCAGCAGCCAAGGCGGGGCACGCCGGCCACAAGAGACCCAGTACTTC.

This clonotype was seen at least ten times. The J gene is TRBJ2-6, the V gene TRBV20-1; 9 nucleotides align to TRBD2. The CDR3 runs 16 residues. CDR1 and CDR2 (germline): DFQATT, SNEGSKA (reference sequence). Trimming at V came to 6 bases and at J to 0 bases, leaving 6 bases not matched to a gene. This chain's CDR3 is CSASSGGPSGANVLTF. The CDR3 DNA reads TGCAGTGCCAGTAGCGGGGGACCCTCTGGGGCCAACGTCCTGACTTTC.

The chain uses TRBV20-1 and TRBJ2-5; 9 bases map to TRBD1. The end of the DNA is better explained by TRBJ2-7, so the J call may be wrong. CDR3 length equals 15 residues. Germline CDR1 reads DFQATT; CDR2 reads SNEGSKA (reference sequence). DNA for the CDR3: TGCAGTGCAGGGGACAGGGTAAAGGGGGGTTACGAGCAGTACTTC. Protein product: CSAGDRVKGGYEQYF.

This clonotype showed up just a few times. The chain links TRBV4-3 to TRBJ2-1; possible D gene TRBD2, 5 bases. Germline V gene lookup returns CDR1 LGHNA and CDR2 YSLEER. The CDR3 extends over 15 amino acids. V lost 0 bases and J 2 bases, leaving 8 bases between the germline ends. The CDR3 reads CASSQDGSTYNEQFF. The CDR3 coding sequence is TGCGCCAGCAGCCAAGATGGGAGTACCTACAATGAGCAGTTCTTC.

V gene TRBV5-1 combines with J gene TRBJ2-2; TRBD1 is a possible D gene (5 bases). Germline V lookup: CDR1 SGHRS, CDR2 YFSETQ. The CDR3 length is 14 residues. The ends were cut back, 3 bases at V and 2 bases at J, with 8 bases in the middle. The CDR3 region is CASSSGHNTGELFF. As DNA, the CDR3 is TGCGCCAGCAGCTCAGGACACAACACCGGGGAGCTGTTTTTT.

This clonotype was counted only a few times. V gene TRBV28 combines with J gene TRBJ2-4; D possibly corresponds to TRBD1 (6 bases). This CDR3 has 16 residues. Trimming shortened V by 6 bases and J by 7 bases, and 22 bases separated the two germline ends. Germline lookup yields CDR1 MDHEN and CDR2 SYDVKM. CDR3 loop: CASSRWDQGSLNIQYF. For the CDR3, the DNA is TGTGCCAGCAGCAGGTGGGATCAGGGGTCCCTTAACATTCAGTACTTC. The full variable domain, with the rest looked up from reference TRBV28 and TRBJ2-4, is DVKVTQSSRYLVKRTGEKVFLECVQDMDHENMFWYRQDPGLGLRLIYFSYDVKMKEKGDIPEGYSVSREKKERFSLILESASTNQTSMYLCASSRWDQGSLNIQYFGAGTRLSVL.

The chain links TRBV20-1 to TRBJ2-5, with 10 bases fitting TRBD2. Germline-derived CDR1 and CDR2 are DFQATT and SNEGSKA (reference sequence). After removal of 6 bases from V and 2 bases from J, the junction contained 6 bases not matched to a gene. This CDR3 is 14 amino acids long. The CDR3 reads CSAPLAGAQETQYF. In nucleotides, the CDR3 is TGCAGTGCGCCTCTAGCGGGGGCGCAAGAGACCCAGTACTTC.

J is TRBJ2-7 and V is TRBV12-5; tentatively, D is TRBD1 (5 bases). V lost 4 bases and J 4 bases, leaving 8 bases between the germline ends. This CDR3 region has 12 residues. The germline gives CDR1 LGHNT, CDR2 FRNRAP. The chain's CDR3 is CASGSAGYEQYF. In nucleotides, the CDR3 is TGTGCTAGTGGTTCCGCAGGGTACGAGCAGTACTTC.

A few counts support this clonotype. J is TRBJ2-3 and V is TRBV29-1, with D hard to call. V was cut by 1 base and J by 3 bases, with 17 bases left in between. Germline-derived CDR1 and CDR2 are SQVTM and ANQGSEA. This CDR3 comprises 16 residues. The CDR3 reads CSVEAPSISRTDTQYF. The CDR3 DNA sequence: TGCAGCGTTGAAGCGCCCTCTATAAGCAGGACAGATACGCAGTATTTT.

This clonotype has at least ten counts. The chain recombines TRBV12-3 or TRBV12-4 with TRBJ2-5; D is possibly TRBD1 (6 bases). This CDR3 comprises 13 residues. The ends were cut back, 3 bases at V and 3 bases at J, with 8 bases in the middle. This CDR3 is CASSFGGEETQYF. The CDR3 DNA reads as TGTGCCAGCAGTTTTGGGGGCGAAGAGACCCAGTACTTC.

This clonotype was counted a few times. The chain couples TRBV7-6 to TRBJ2-6; D gene ambiguous. The CDR3 runs 15 residues. Germline values: CDR1 SGHVS, CDR2 FNYEAQ. V gave up 3 bases and J gave up 2 bases, with 8 bases separating them. CDR3 loop: CASSFNEAGANVLTF. The CDR3 bases are TGTGCCAGCAGCTTCAATGAGGCTGGGGCCAACGTCCTGACTTTC.

This sequence joins TRBV20-1 and TRBJ2-5, with D unclear. The J call may not be correct, given that the DNA end is closer to TRBJ2-7. In germline, CDR1 is DFQATT, CDR2 SNEGSKA (reference sequence). This CDR3 has 12 residues. The CDR3: CSANNRAPEQYF. The CDR3 DNA reads TGCAGTGCCAACAACCGGGCGCCCGAGCAGTACTTC.

This clonotype has more than one count but fewer than ten. The V call is TRBV7-2, the J call TRBJ1-5, with D possibly TRBD1 on 5 matching bases. V was shortened by 2 bases and J by 2 bases, with 10 bases between the two germline ends. Germline V gene sequence: CDR1 SGHTA, CDR2 FQGNSA. The CDR3 covers 15 residues. The CDR3 loop reads CASSLRGRGNQPQHF. Here the CDR3 DNA reads TGTGCCAGCAGCTTACGGGGACGTGGCAATCAGCCCCAGCATTTT.

The V gene is TRBV5-6, the J gene TRBJ2-3; D not certain. The CDR3 covers 14 residues. From germline, CDR1 is SGHDT and CDR2 YYEEEE. Trimming removed 2 bases at V and 4 bases at J, with 11 bases between. The CDR3 DNA is TGTGCCAGCAGCTTACCCGGCAGCCCAGATACGCAGTATTTT. It translates to CASSLPGSPDTQYF.

The rearrangement joins TRBV20-1 to TRBJ2-3; D is possibly TRBD1 or TRBD2 (5 bases each). Germline loops: CDR1 DFQATT, CDR2 SNEGSKA (reference sequence). V gave up 1 base and J gave up 2 bases, with 13 bases separating them. CDR3 size: 15 residues. The CDR3, as DNA: TGCAGTGCTAGAGGGGAGCAGGGTTTCACAGATACGCAGTATTTT. It yields the protein CSARGEQGFTDTQYF.

Details on this clonotype: The germline gene is not matched at one end of the junction; a read error may be the cause. This chain connects TRBV12-3 or TRBV12-4 to TRBJ2-3, with D hard to call. This CDR3 is built from 13 residues. The CDR3 region is CASGLSRVDTRYF. CDR3 nucleotide sequence: TGTGCCAGCGGGTTGAGTAGGGTAGATACGCGGTATTTT.

V and J are TRBV7-3 and TRBJ2-1; D remains unclear. V dropped 0 bases and J dropped 8 bases, with 8 bases sitting between them. Germline V lookup: CDR1 SGHTA, CDR2 FQGTGA. The CDR3 covers 13 residues. CDR3 sequence: CASSLTGSDEQFF. The DNA for the CDR3 is TGTGCCAGCAGCTTAACAGGGTCCGATGAGCAGTTCTTC.

The J gene is TRBJ1-5, the V gene TRBV5-5; TRBD1 might be the D (6 bases). Germline V lookup: CDR1 SGHKS, CDR2 YYEKEE (reference sequence). This CDR3 spans 16 amino acids. V was pared by 4 bases and J by 4 bases, with 18 bases between. The CDR3 reads CASSRQSGTTNQPQHF. DNA for the CDR3: TGTGCCAGCAGCCGACAATCCGGGACAACTAATCAGCCCCAGCATTTT.

This chain uses TRBV2 with TRBJ2-2; D might be TRBD1 (6 bases). V was pared by 7 bases and J by 6 bases, with 9 bases between. Germline CDR1 reads SNHLY; CDR2 reads FYNNEI. The CDR3 length is 12 residues. CDR3 DNA: TGTGCCAGCATGCAGGGGTCCGGGGAGCTGTTTTTT. Its translation: CASMQGSGELFF. The full variable domain, completed using reference TRBV2 and TRBJ2-2, is EPEVTQTPSHQVTQMGQEVILRCVPISNHLYFYWYRQILGQKVEFLVSFYNNEISEKSEIFDDQFSVERPDGSNFTLKIRSTKLEDSAMYFCASMQGSGELFFGEGSRLTVL.

Comment on this clonotype: With a much larger clone just one base away, this may be a read error. The rearrangement joins TRBV7-2 to TRBJ2-1; no clear D gene. V lost 3 bases, J lost 1 base, and 7 bases lay in between. The germline V gene has CDR1 SGHTA and CDR2 FQGNSA. The CDR3 contains 14 residues. The CDR3 DNA follows: TGTGCCAGCAGCTTCGACGGATCCTACAATGAGCAGTTCTTC. It codes for CASSFDGSYNEQFF.